Below, 26 T cell receptor beta chains from the same sample are listed, as sequenced in a study of blood T cell repertoires in COVID-19. The table came from immunoSEQ multiplex PCR; TCRdb's copy has only in-frame clones and leaves some out. The table includes tens of thousands of clones, approximately 84% detected once. Sequenced material: peripheral blood. The receptors derive from a man older than 75 with COVID-19, enrolled during active disease.

The chain links TRBV24-1 to TRBJ2-3; 9 nucleotides align to TRBD2. Germline loops: CDR1 KGHDR, CDR2 SFDVKD. The V segment lost 3 bases and the J segment 0 bases; nucleotides outside the gene matches: 6. This CDR3 region has 17 residues. CDR3 DNA sequence: TGTGCCACCAGTGATCCTCCTAGCGGGGTTAGCACAGATACGCAGTATTTT. Its protein product is CATSDPPSGVSTDTQYF.

The chain employs TRBV6-4 and TRBJ2-3; D is undetermined. The CDR3 is made up of 15 amino acids. Trimming shortened V by 0 bases and J by 1 base, and 8 bases separated the two germline ends. The germline V gene has CDR1 MRHNA and CDR2 SNTAGT. The CDR3 bases are TGTGCCAGCAGTGACTCGTCACACCGCACAGATACGCAGTATTTT. This sequence encodes CASSDSSHRTDTQYF.

This chain connects TRBV5-1 to TRBJ1-1, with 8 bases aligning to TRBD1. CDR1 is SGHRS, CDR2 YFSETQ, per germline. Trimming at V came to 4 bases and at J to 6 bases, leaving 2 bases not matched to a gene. The CDR3 is 12 amino acids. CDR3: CASSPRGPEAFF. CDR3 in DNA: TGCGCCAGCAGCCCCAGGGGGCCTGAAGCTTTCTTT.

The chain is built from TRBV19 and TRBJ1-4, with TRBD1 matching over 7 bases. This CDR3 is built from 15 residues. Trimming took 7 bases from V and 7 from J; bases not matched to a gene: 12. Germline V gene data show CDR1 as LNHDA and CDR2 as SQIVND (reference sequence). The CDR3 sequence is CASTLGWTGGEKLFF. CDR3 DNA: TGTGCCAGTACCTTGGGGTGGACAGGAGGTGAAAAACTGTTTTTT.

The CDR3 spells CASSPPSTGGYEQYF. For the CDR3, the DNA is TGTGCCAGCAGCCCACCTTCGACAGGGGGATACGAGCAGTACTTC. The rearrangement uses TRBV2 and TRBJ2-7, with 9 bases fitting TRBD1. The length of the CDR3 is 15 residues. The trim removed 6 bases at V and 4 bases at J, leaving 10 bases unmatched. Germline V gene sequence: CDR1 SNHLY, CDR2 FYNNEI.

This clone was observed a single time. This chain links TRBV7-9 with TRBJ1-5; no definite D call. The CDR3 has 13 residues. The germline V gene encodes CDR1 SEHNR and CDR2 FQNEAQ (reference sequence). The V and J ends lost 3 bases and 5 bases respectively, with 8 bases between them. The CDR3 DNA reads TGTGCCAGCAGCTTCACGAGGGATCAGCCCCAGCATTTT. This translates into CASSFTRDQPQHF.

This chain uses TRBV27 with TRBJ2-5, with 7 positions matching TRBD2. The junction had 11 bases not matched to a gene; V was cut back by 7 bases and J by 3 bases. Germline CDR1 reads MNHEY; CDR2 reads SMNVEV (reference sequence). CDR3 length: 15 amino acids. The chain's CDR3 is CASIPGGGRKETQYF. The CDR3 coding sequence is TGTGCCAGCATCCCGGGAGGCGGGAGAAAAGAGACCCAGTACTTC.

There are a few counts of this clone. The rearrangement links TRBV24-1 to TRBJ1-1, with 7 nucleotides matching TRBD1. The CDR3 has 13 amino acids. Germline CDR1 is KGHDR and CDR2 is SFDVKD. Trimming at V came to 10 bases and at J to 1 base, leaving 5 bases not matched to a gene. CDR3 amino acids: CATPRTGNTEAFF. CDR3 coding DNA: TGTGCCACTCCTAGGACAGGGAACACTGAAGCTTTCTTT.

The rearrangement joins TRBV9 to TRBJ1-1; a possible D gene is TRBD1 (6 bases). This CDR3 is built from 12 residues. In germline, CDR1 is SGDLS, CDR2 YYNGEE. V was shortened by 4 bases and J by 13 bases, with 17 bases between the two germline ends. CDR3 coding DNA: TGTGCCAGCAGCCCATTGGACAGACCTGGTTTCTTT. Its translation is CASSPLDRPGFF.

V usage is TRBV4-1 and J usage is TRBJ1-2, with 7 nucleotides matching TRBD1. Germline CDR1 MGHRA, CDR2 YSYEKL. This CDR3 is built from 19 residues. V shed 1 base, J shed 0 bases, and the junction held 14 bases outside the gene matches. CDR3 bases: TGCGCCAGCAGCCAAGCATTTCGGGACAGTTCAAACTCTAACTATGGCTACACCTTC. It is translated as CASSQAFRDSSNSNYGYTF.

The V gene is TRBV7-3, the J gene TRBJ2-3, with TRBD2 matching over 12 bases. Trimming at V came to 2 bases and at J to 6 bases, leaving 3 bases not matched to a gene. This CDR3 is 15 amino acids long. The V gene's germline CDR1 is SGHTA and CDR2 FQGTGA. CDR3: CASSLRLAGADTQYF. Here the CDR3 DNA reads TGTGCCAGCAGCTTACGACTAGCGGGGGCCGATACGCAGTATTTT.

The rearrangement uses TRBV7-3 and TRBJ2-3; TRBD2 agrees at 13 bases. This CDR3 spans 17 amino acids. Per the germline V gene, CDR1 is SGHTA and CDR2 is FQGTGA. V was clipped by 2 bases and J by 1 base; unmatched bases: 3. DNA for the CDR3: TGTGCCAGCAGCTTAGCCGGACTAGCGGGGGGCACAGATACGCAGTATTTT. Its translation is CASSLAGLAGGTDTQYF.

The chain employs TRBV12-3 or TRBV12-4 and TRBJ2-7; TRBD1 might be the D (6 bases). The CDR3 totals 13 residues. V was trimmed by 3 bases and J by 6 bases, leaving 12 bases between them. The CDR3 DNA is TGTGCCAGCAGTTTTTCTGGGGACACCGAGCAGTACTTC. This sequence encodes CASSFSGDTEQYF.

The rearrangement uses TRBV6-6 and TRBJ2-2; 7 bases agree with TRBD2. Germline loops: CDR1 MNHNY, CDR2 SVGAGI (reference sequence). The V gene end was trimmed by 7 bases and the J gene end by 4 bases; junction bases not matched to a gene: 9. CDR3 length equals 15 residues. This chain's CDR3 is CASTLLASSTGELFF. The CDR3 nucleotides read TGTGCCAGCACCTTACTAGCGAGCAGCACCGGGGAGCTGTTTTTT.

J is TRBJ2-1 and V is TRBV2; perhaps TRBD1 as D (5 bases). Germline CDR1 reads SNHLY; CDR2 reads FYNNEI. The V and J ends lost 10 bases and 1 base respectively, with 11 bases between them. CDR3 length: 13 amino acids. DNA of the CDR3: TGTGCCACCAAGGACACATCCTACAATGAGCAGTTCTTC. Its protein is CATKDTSYNEQFF.

The V and J genes are TRBV6-5 and TRBJ1-1; maybe TRBD1 (5 bases). V shed 8 bases and J shed 1 base, with 8 bases lying between them. Germline loops: CDR1 MNHEY, CDR2 SVGAGI. CDR3 size: 12 residues. CDR3 loop: CASETANTEAFF. CDR3 bases: TGTGCCAGCGAGACAGCGAACACTGAAGCTTTCTTT.

The chain couples TRBV6-6 to TRBJ2-5; TRBD1 might be the D (6 bases). CDR3 length: 14 residues. V lost 6 bases and J 3 bases, leaving 14 bases between the germline ends. Germline loops: CDR1 MNHNY, CDR2 SVGAGI (reference sequence). CDR3 coding DNA: TGTGCCAGCAGCCCAGGGACAATCAAAGAGACCCAGTACTTC. It specifies CASSPGTIKETQYF.

This chain uses TRBV11-2 with TRBJ1-1, with a possible D match to TRBD1 (5 bases). Germline values: CDR1 SGHAT, CDR2 FQNNGV. CDR3 length: 13 residues. V was shortened by 3 bases and J by 5 bases, with 10 bases between the two germline ends. The CDR3 here is CASSLGSGTEAFF. Written as DNA, the CDR3 is TGTGCCAGCAGCTTGGGATCAGGGACTGAAGCTTTCTTT.

This clone was detected only once. This chain uses TRBV5-1 with TRBJ2-5, with 9 bases that match TRBD1. The V gene's germline CDR1 is SGHRS and CDR2 YFSETQ. This CDR3 has 15 residues. With V trimmed by 4 bases and J by 5 bases, 9 bases remained unmatched. The CDR3 region is CASSRDSGTGETQYF. The CDR3 DNA reads as TGCGCCAGCAGCAGGGACTCCGGGACAGGGGAGACCCAGTACTTC.

The chain links TRBV4-3 to TRBJ2-7; 7 bases align to TRBD2. The CDR3 runs to 15 residues. Trimming took 1 base from V and 0 from J; bases not matched to a gene: 3. Germline V gene data show CDR1 as LGHNA and CDR2 as YSLEER. CDR3 amino acids: CASSQVGGSSYEQYF. As DNA, the CDR3 is TGCGCCAGCAGCCAAGTTGGCGGGAGCTCCTACGAGCAGTACTTC.

This chain connects TRBV19 to TRBJ2-3, with D possibly TRBD1 on 5 matching bases. V lost 9 bases to trimming and J lost 3 bases, with 16 bases between them. The CDR3 runs to 14 residues. From germline, CDR1 is LNHDA and CDR2 SQIVND (reference sequence). This CDR3 reads CASRTIGGTDTQYF. The CDR3 bases are TGTGCCAGCCGGACAATTGGTGGTACAGATACGCAGTATTTT.

This clone came up a few times. The rearrangement links TRBV29-1 to TRBJ2-4, with 15 bases identical to TRBD2. The CDR3 runs 16 residues. Looked up from germline, CDR1 is SQVTM and CDR2 is ANQGSEA. V lost 6 bases to trimming and J lost 8 bases; unmatched junction nucleotides: 11. The CDR3 protein is CSVTGLAGGTADIQYF. DNA for the CDR3: TGCAGCGTAACGGGACTAGCGGGAGGTACAGCTGACATTCAGTACTTC.

The genes are TRBV2 and TRBJ2-6; no reliable D call. Trimming stripped 4 bases from V and 4 bases from J, with 8 bases between. The CDR3 covers 14 residues. The V gene's germline CDR1 is SNHLY and CDR2 FYNNEI. The CDR3 nucleotides are TGTGCCAGCAGTGCGGTCGTGGGGGCCAACGTCCTGACTTTC. As protein: CASSAVVGANVLTF.

The V gene is TRBV5-1, the J gene TRBJ1-1; possible D gene TRBD1, 6 bases. The CDR3 has 18 residues. CDR1 and CDR2 (germline): SGHRS, YFSETQ. Trimming shortened V by 0 bases and J by 1 base, and 19 bases separated the two germline ends. CDR3 protein: CASSLGALIQGENTEAFF. CDR3 nucleotides: TGCGCCAGCAGCTTGGGGGCCCTAATACAGGGAGAGAACACTGAAGCTTTCTTT.

This chain connects TRBV6-4 to TRBJ1-6; 8 bases align to TRBD1. The CDR3 runs to 14 residues. Germline CDR1 is MRHNA and CDR2 is SNTAGT. The trim removed 2 bases at V and 7 bases at J, leaving 1 base unmatched. The CDR3 coding sequence is TGTGCCAGCAGTGACCGGGACAGGAATTCACCCCTCCACTTT. Amino acids: CASSDRDRNSPLHF.

In this sample, this clone turned up a few times. V usage is TRBV4-2 and J usage is TRBJ1-1; the D is unclear. The CDR3 contains 15 residues. Trimming stripped 4 bases from V and 6 bases from J, with 18 bases between. Per the germline V gene, CDR1 is LGHNA and CDR2 is YNFKEQ. The CDR3 DNA is TGTGCCAGCAGCCTCTCCTTGGGGAGTACGGCTGAAGCTTTCTTT. It translates to CASSLSLGSTAEAFF.